Listed below are T cell receptor beta chains from one sample, sequenced in a study of Graves' ophthalmopathy and Graves' hyperthyroidism. TCRdb reprocessed the multiplex PCR reads with MiXCR, giving one entry per CDR3 protein. The sample has 150,000 to 200,000 distinct CDR3 sequences, about 40% seen once. Sequencing used peripheral blood. The receptors originated from a woman between 40 and 50 years old with Graves' ophthalmopathy. The CDR3 runs from the conserved cysteine through the conserved F or W.

CDR3aa	j_gene	v_gene
CAWSVLGGASTEAFF	TRBJ1-1	TRBV30
CASTYGRADYEQYF	TRBJ2-7	TRBV7-6
CASSPGHNSNQPQHF	TRBJ1-5	TRBV6-1
CASSQPPADYYEQYF	TRBJ2-7	TRBV3-1
CASSLTGTTYTDTQYF	TRBJ2-3	TRBV7-8
CASSEKGLDTGELFF	TRBJ2-2	TRBV6-1
CASGRDRVAYEQYF	TRBJ2-7	TRBV6-1
CASSLKLAYEQYF	TRBJ2-7	TRBV7-8
CASSYIAEETQYF	TRBJ2-5	TRBV12-3/TRBV12-4
CASNPGQGYEQYF	TRBJ2-7	TRBV5-1
CASSSHGGAIYEQYF	TRBJ2-7	TRBV7-2
CAWSVHGGAGGYTF	TRBJ1-2	TRBV30
CAISELRDTEAFF	TRBJ1-1	TRBV10-3
CASSPGGGNIQYF	TRBJ2-4	TRBV28
CASSTGNSPLHF	TRBJ1-6	TRBV3-1
CSVDSYGTQYF	TRBJ2-5	TRBV29-1
CAIRRTEGQANYGYTF	TRBJ1-2	TRBV10-3
CASSPGAGTNTEAFF	TRBJ1-1	TRBV27
CASTPNGAGGFGELFF	TRBJ2-2	TRBV11-1
CASSPGTGDPYEQYF	TRBJ2-7	TRBV12-3/TRBV12-4
CSVVQTQETQYF	TRBJ2-5	TRBV29-1
CASALTGTRDSPLHF	TRBJ1-6	TRBV27
CSARGRAAYEQYF	TRBJ2-7	TRBV20-1
CASSIGTGRTNTEAFF	TRBJ1-1	TRBV5-1
CASRRATGQLNTGELFF	TRBJ2-2	TRBV6-2/TRBV6-3
CATDQGDLETQYF	TRBJ2-5	TRBV6-5
CASSPAQGARETQYF	TRBJ2-5	TRBV12-3/TRBV12-4
CASTRTGVSEQYF	TRBJ2-7	TRBV28